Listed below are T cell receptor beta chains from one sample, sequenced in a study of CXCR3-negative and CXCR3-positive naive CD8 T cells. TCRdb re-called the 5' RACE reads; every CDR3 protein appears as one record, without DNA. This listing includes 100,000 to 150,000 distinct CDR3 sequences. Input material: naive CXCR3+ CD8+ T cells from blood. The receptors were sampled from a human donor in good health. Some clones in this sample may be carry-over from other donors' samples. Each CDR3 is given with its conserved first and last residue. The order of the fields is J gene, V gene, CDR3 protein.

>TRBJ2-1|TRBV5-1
CASRADPSEQFF
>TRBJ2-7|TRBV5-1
CASSLASAESSYEQYF
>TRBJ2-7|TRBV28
CATGTREGAGSYEQYF
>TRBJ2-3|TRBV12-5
CASGLEAVITDTQYF
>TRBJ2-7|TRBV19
CASSIVFRPGLAAYEQYF
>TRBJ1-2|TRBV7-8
CASSLGSGANYGYTF
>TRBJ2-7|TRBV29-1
CSVVGDSYEQYF
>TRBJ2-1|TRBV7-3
CASSLGLGLAGNNEQFF
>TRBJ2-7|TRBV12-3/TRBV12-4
CASSLGHEQYF
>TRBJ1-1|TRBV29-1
CSVVDRVGTEAFF
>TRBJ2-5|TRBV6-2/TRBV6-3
CASSYYPGQETQYF
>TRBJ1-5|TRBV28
CASSLGSAGVTSNQPQHF
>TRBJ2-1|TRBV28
CASSLGLAGGNNEQFF
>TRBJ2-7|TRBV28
CASSPLGGTLPRPLYEQYF
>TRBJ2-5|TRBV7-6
CASSLPATGRVSQETQYF
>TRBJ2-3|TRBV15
CATSLGLAGTDTQYF
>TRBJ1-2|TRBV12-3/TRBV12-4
CASSYSESPLNYGYTF
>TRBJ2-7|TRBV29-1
CSVEGLAQQYF
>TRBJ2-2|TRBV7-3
CASSSGLAGTNTGELFF
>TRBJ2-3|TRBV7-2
CASSNLLAATDTQYF
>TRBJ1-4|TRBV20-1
CSARVAGQEKLFF
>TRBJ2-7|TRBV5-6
CASSLTGRSYEQYF
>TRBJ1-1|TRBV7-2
CASSHLIEGTEAFF
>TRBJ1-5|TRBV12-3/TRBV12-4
CASSFTGQPQHF
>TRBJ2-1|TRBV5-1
CASSLDPSHEQFF
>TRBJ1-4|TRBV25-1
CASSRRADEKLFF
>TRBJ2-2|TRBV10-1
CASRPFTNTGELFF
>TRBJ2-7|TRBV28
CASSLADMGNYEQYF
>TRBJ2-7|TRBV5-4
CASSPSPYEQYF
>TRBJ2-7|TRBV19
CASSIFGGNYEQYF
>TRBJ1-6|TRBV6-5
CASSQDFYNSPLHF
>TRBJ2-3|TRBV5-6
CASRSGQLNEQFF
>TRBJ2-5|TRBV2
CAAWWGFQETQYF
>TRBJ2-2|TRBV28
CASSFPVRTGDNTGELFF
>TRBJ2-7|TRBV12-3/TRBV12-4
CASSLAQDSYEQYF
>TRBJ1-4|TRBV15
CATSRFRGGTNEKLFF
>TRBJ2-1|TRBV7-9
CASSLVLGDVLLSNEQFF
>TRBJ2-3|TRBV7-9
CASSPTDSPGKDTQYF
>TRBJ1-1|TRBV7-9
CASSLHPAPSPEAFF
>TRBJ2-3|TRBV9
CASSASGGAVTDTQYF
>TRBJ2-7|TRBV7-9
CASSSLRLGASAEQYF
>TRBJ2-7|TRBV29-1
CSVLAQTYEQYF
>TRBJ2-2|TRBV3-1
CASSQVGDTGELFF
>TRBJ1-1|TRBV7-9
CASSLGVGENTEAFF
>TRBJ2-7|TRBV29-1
CSVEDPGSYEQYF
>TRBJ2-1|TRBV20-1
CSARDSEGPYNEQFF
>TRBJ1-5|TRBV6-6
CASSYSGGYEAQHF
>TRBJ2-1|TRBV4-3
CASSQYRTDYNEQFF
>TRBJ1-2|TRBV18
CASSPPGAAYGYTF
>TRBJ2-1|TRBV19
CASSIGQGLYNEQFF
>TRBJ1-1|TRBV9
CASSVGGSPNTEAFF
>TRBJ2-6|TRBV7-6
CASSHPDSSESSGANVLTF
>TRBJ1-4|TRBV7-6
CASTPGGTVNEKLFF